This T cell receptor beta chain was found in a study of T cell responses to AZD1222 COVID-19 vaccine. The overall study: Second-dose intervals near 4 or 12 weeks were combined. Whole-study results and caveats: Following two doses of AZD1222, Spike-specific TCR breadth and depth rose. Baseline serostatus was positive in only six or seven AZD1222 recipients.

With respect to this clone: What it binds is not known.

Sequencing used immunoSEQ multiplex PCR; TCRdb keeps in-frame clones, though not all of them. Of 170,000 or so clones in the sample, approximately 90% were seen once. Sequencing used peripheral blood, obtained on day 0 of AZD1222 vaccination. This TCR was sampled from an adult in good health.

This CDR3 reads CASSPVTFSYEQYF. Here the CDR3 DNA reads TGTGCCAGCTCACCAGTCACGTTCTCCTACGAGCAGTACTTC. This chain links TRBV18 with TRBJ2-7; unclear D gene. The CDR3 loop spans 14 amino acids. Trimming stripped 2 bases from V and 0 bases from J, with 8 bases between. CDR1 is KGHSH and CDR2 is LQKENI in the germline V gene.